The 21 T cell receptor beta chains below come from one sample, sequenced in a study of Ad26.COV2.S vaccination and SARS-CoV-2 variants. Method: immunoSEQ multiplex PCR; TCRdb's copy keeps in-frame clones and lacks some. The sample contains some 350,000 clones, about 85% of which appear only once. The treatment is: some 20 received Ad26.COV2.S at low or high dose, single or two shots; 5 received placebo; per-sample allocation not given. Samples analyzed were those drawn on day 63 after the first vaccine or placebo injection. The specimen was peripheral blood, collected in a trial of Ad26.COV2.S vaccine versus placebo. These receptors originate from a person aged 18-65 years who received the Ad26.COV2.S COVID-19 vaccine or a placebo.

V gene TRBV9 combines with J gene TRBJ2-2; TRBD2 matches 13 bases. The trim removed 2 bases at V and 4 bases at J, leaving 2 bases unmatched. The CDR3 spans 16 residues. Germline loops: CDR1 SGDLS, CDR2 YYNGEE. The CDR3 DNA reads TGTGCCAGCAGCGTGACTAGCGGGAGGCTCACCGGGGAGCTGTTTTTT. It encodes CASSVTSGRLTGELFF. Combining the CDR3 with reference TRBV9 and TRBJ2-2 gives the whole variable domain DSGVTQTPKHLITATGQRVTLRCSPRSGDLSVYWYQQSLDQGLQFLIQYYNGEERAKGNILERFSAQQFPDLHSELNLSSLELGDSALYFCASSVTSGRLTGELFFGEGSRLTVL.

CDR3 in amino acids: CASSDQYSLVEQFF. Written as DNA, the CDR3 is TGTGCCAGCAGTGATCAGTATAGCTTGGTTGAGCAGTTCTTC. The V and J genes are TRBV25-1 and TRBJ2-1, with unresolved D. CDR3 size: 14 residues. V lost 3 bases and J lost 9, with 15 bases in between. CDR1 is MGHDK and CDR2 is SYGVNS in the germline V gene. The complete variable domain, with remaining parts taken from reference TRBV25-1 and TRBJ2-1, reads EADIYQTPRYLVIGTGKKITLECSQTMGHDKMYWYQQDPGMELHLIHYSYGVNSTEKGDLSSESTVSRIRTEHFPLTLESARPSHTSQYLCASSDQYSLVEQFFGPGTRLTVL.

This chain joins TRBV11-2 and TRBJ2-1, with 13 nucleotides matching TRBD2. V shed 2 bases and J 9 bases; nucleotides not matched to a gene: 4. The germline V gene has CDR1 SGHAT and CDR2 FQNNGV. CDR3 length: 15 amino acids. The CDR3 region has the DNA TGTGCCAGCAGCTTATGGACTAGCGGGAGTGGTGAGCAGTTCTTC. Translating it yields CASSLWTSGSGEQFF.

This chain connects TRBV7-5 to TRBJ2-2; the tabulated D call, TRBD2, remains unverified against the DNA. TRBV7-5 is listed as a pseudogene. The CDR3 has 16 residues. The CDR3 sequence: CVRSSALNPGTGELFF. The DNA for the CDR3 is TGTGTCAGAAGCTCGGCCCTGAACCCGGGGACCGGGGAGCTGTTTTTT.

For this clone: A single base separates this from a much larger clone, so it may be a read error. Other DNA sequences from this sample encode an identical CDR3 as well. The V gene is TRBV7-2, the J gene TRBJ2-5, with D unresolved. The ends were cut back, 2 bases at V and 2 bases at J, with 0 bases in the middle. Germline loops: CDR1 SGHTA, CDR2 FQGNSA. The CDR3 loop spans 11 amino acids. The CDR3 here is CASSLQETQYF. Written as DNA, the CDR3 is TGTGCCAGCAGCTTACAAGAGACCCAGTACTTC.

The rearrangement joins TRBV29-1 to TRBJ2-7; the D call may be TRBD1 or TRBD2 (5 bases each). Per germline, CDR1 SQVTM and CDR2 ANQGSEA. The CDR3 is 11 residues long. V was trimmed by 7 bases and J by 2 bases, leaving 9 bases between them. The CDR3 DNA sequence: TGCAGCGGGGGGTTAGCCTACGAGCAGTACTTC. Translating gives CSGGLAYEQYF.

V is TRBV6-5 and J is TRBJ2-5, with a possible D match to TRBD1 (5 bases). V was trimmed by 5 bases and J by 2 bases, leaving 9 bases between them. The CDR3 loop spans 13 amino acids. Germline values: CDR1 MNHEY, CDR2 SVGAGI. CDR3 in DNA: TGTGCCAGCAGTCCACAGGTACAAGAGACCCAGTACTTC. Residues: CASSPQVQETQYF.

This chain uses TRBV5-6 with TRBJ2-2; TRBD1 aligns across 9 bases. Losses at the gene ends were 0 bases for V and 7 bases for J; bases not matched to a gene: 7. The CDR3 runs 16 residues. Germline-derived CDR1 and CDR2 are SGHDT and YYEEEE. The CDR3 DNA is TGTGCCAGCAGCTTGGGACCGGGACAGGGAGACGGGGAGCTGTTTTTT. It codes for CASSLGPGQGDGELFF.

The chain combines TRBV19 with TRBJ2-7, with 12 positions matching TRBD2. V was clipped by 5 bases and J by 3 bases; unmatched bases: 8. This CDR3 has 16 residues. Germline V lookup: CDR1 LNHDA, CDR2 SQIVND (reference sequence). CDR3 sequence: CASSDWTSGADYEQYF. In DNA, the CDR3 is TGTGCCAGTAGTGACTGGACTAGCGGGGCCGACTACGAGCAGTACTTC.

The chain links TRBV6-5 to TRBJ2-1, with a possible D match to TRBD1 (5 bases). Trimming removed 0 bases from V and 10 bases from J, with 10 bases in between. The CDR3 is 13 amino acids. In germline, CDR1 is MNHEY, CDR2 SVGAGI. In DNA form, the CDR3 reads TGTGCCAGCAGTTACTCGGGGCAAGGCGAGCAGTTCTTC. This codes for CASSYSGQGEQFF.

The genes are TRBV18 and TRBJ2-1, with D unclear. CDR1 is KGHSH and CDR2 is LQKENI in the germline V gene. The CDR3 contains 11 residues. V was pared by 2 bases and J by 9 bases, with 5 bases between. The CDR3 nucleotides are TGTGCCAGCTCACCAGACGCTGAGCAGTTCTTC. Protein: CASSPDAEQFF. Looking up the rest from reference TRBV18 and TRBJ2-1 gives the full variable domain: NAGVMQNPRHLVRRRGQEARLRCSPMKGHSHVYWYRQLPEEGLKFMVYLQKENIIDESGMPKERFSAEFPKEGPSILRIQQVVRGDSAAYFCASSPDAEQFFGPGTRLTVL.

This chain uses TRBV5-1 with TRBJ2-3; D remains ambiguous. Trimming cost V 0 bases and J 0 bases, with 11 bases left between them. This CDR3 has 16 amino acids. Germline CDR1 reads SGHRS; CDR2 reads YFSETQ. The CDR3 sequence is CASSLAAVTSTDTQYF. CDR3 bases: TGCGCCAGCAGCTTGGCGGCGGTGACTAGCACAGATACGCAGTATTTT.

This clone showed up just a few times. The V call is TRBV10-2, the J call TRBJ2-7, with 11 bases matching TRBD2. V gave up 2 bases and J gave up 5 bases; unmatched junction bases: 5. The CDR3 consists of 15 residues. Germline assignment: CDR1 WSHSY and CDR2 SAAADI. In DNA, the CDR3 is TGCGCCAGCAGTGAGGAACTAGCGGGAGCCCACGAGCAGTACTTC. It translates to CASSEELAGAHEQYF.

The CDR3 DNA reads as TGTGCCAGCAGTCCGGAGGTGGCAGGGGGCTACAATGAGCAGTTCTTC. Translated: CASSPEVAGGYNEQFF. The chain has TRBV11-2 and TRBJ2-1; TRBD1 matches 7 bases. V shed 6 bases, J shed 3 bases, and the junction held 11 bases outside the gene matches. CDR1 is SGHAT, CDR2 FQNNGV, per germline. CDR3 length: 16 residues. The full variable domain, with the rest looked up from reference TRBV11-2 and TRBJ2-1, is EAGVAQSPRYKIIEKRQSVAFWCNPISGHATLYWYQQILGQGPKLLIQFQNNGVVDDSQLPKDRFSAERLKGVDSTLKIQPAKLEDSAVYLCASSPEVAGGYNEQFFGPGTRLTVL.

The chain uses TRBV6-5 and TRBJ2-1; tentatively, D is TRBD2 (6 bases). The length of the CDR3 is 16 residues. CDR1 and CDR2 from the germline V gene are MNHEY and SVGAGI. Trimming pared 0 bases from V and 2 bases from J, leaving 11 bases between. As DNA, the CDR3 is TGTGCCAGCAGTTACTCGAGTTGGACTACCTACAATGAGCAGTTCTTC. Translated: CASSYSSWTTYNEQFF.

Turning to this clone: Additional DNA sequences in this sample encode the identical CDR3. The rearrangement joins TRBV6-5 to TRBJ1-5; D possibly corresponds to TRBD1 (5 bases). Trimming cost V 5 bases and J 0 bases, with 8 bases left between them. The CDR3 runs to 14 residues. The germline V gene has CDR1 MNHEY and CDR2 SVGAGI. The DNA of the CDR3 is TGTGCCAGCAGTCCGGGGGGTAGCAATCAGCCCCAGCATTTT. Translating it yields CASSPGGSNQPQHF.

V gene TRBV7-9 combines with J gene TRBJ2-7; 11 nucleotides match TRBD2. Per the germline V gene, CDR1 is SEHNR and CDR2 is FQNEAQ (reference sequence). V gave up 5 bases and J gave up 2 bases; unmatched junction bases: 14. This CDR3 has 18 amino acids. CDR3 region: CASSPLFSGTSGTYEQYF. In nucleotides, the CDR3 is TGTGCCAGCAGCCCCCTATTTTCCGGGACTAGCGGCACCTACGAGCAGTACTTC.

The chain has TRBV28 and TRBJ1-4, with no clear D. Trimming cost V 2 bases and J 0 bases, with 4 bases left between them. CDR1 and CDR2 from the germline V gene are MDHEN and SYDVKM. The CDR3 sequence is 14 residues long. DNA for the CDR3: TGTGCCAGCAGTTTACGAGCAACTAATGAAAAACTGTTTTTT. Translating it yields CASSLRATNEKLFF.

This chain uses TRBV6-5 with TRBJ2-1; D is possibly TRBD2 (6 bases). CDR1 is MNHEY and CDR2 is SVGAGI in the germline V gene. The CDR3 is 16 residues long. V lost 2 bases and J 3 bases, leaving 14 bases between the germline ends. CDR3 sequence reads: CASSYMAGRFYNEQFF. CDR3 bases: TGTGCCAGCAGTTACATGGCAGGGAGGTTCTACAATGAGCAGTTCTTC.

The chain carries TRBV28 and TRBJ2-1; TRBD2 matches at 7 bases. J lost 5 bases, V lost 4 bases, and 8 bases had no gene match. The germline CDR1 and CDR2 sequences are MDHEN and SYDVKM. CDR3 length equals 15 residues. The CDR3 nucleotides are TGTGCCAGCAGTTCCTGGGGGGAGGGAGACAATGAGCAGTTCTTC. Translated: CASSSWGEGDNEQFF.

This chain links TRBV5-1 with TRBJ1-1, with unresolved D. V was clipped by 0 bases and J by 3 bases, with 12 bases between them. The CDR3 loop spans 15 amino acids. Germline V gene data show CDR1 as SGHRS and CDR2 as YFSETQ. The CDR3 nucleotides are TGCGCCAGCAGCTTGGAAGGAGGGTGGCACACTGAAGCTTTCTTT. It specifies CASSLEGGWHTEAFF.